The 27 T cell receptor beta chains given below trace back to one sample, sequenced in a study of shared clonotypes between healthy human individuals. TCRdb's copy holds only in-frame clones and misses some; the assay was immunoSEQ multiplex PCR. The sample shows approximately 720,000 clones, about three quarters of them seen only once. The material sequenced was memory CD4+ T cells sorted from blood. Subset noted: CD45RA-negative fraction. The receptors come from a woman aged 30 to 39 in good health.

The chain uses TRBV6-6 and TRBJ1-1, with D unclear. V was clipped by 4 bases and J by 0 bases, with 9 bases between them. The CDR3 runs 14 residues. The V gene's germline CDR1 is MNHNY and CDR2 SVGAGI (reference sequence). The DNA for the CDR3 is TGTGCCAGCAGTTCATCCCGGGTGAACACTGAAGCTTTCTTT. Protein product: CASSSSRVNTEAFF.

In its sample, this clone was seen a few times. This specimen includes other DNA sequences encoding the same CDR3. For the CDR3, the DNA is TGCGCCAGCCGGGGAAACACCGGGGAGCTGTTTTTT. Its protein product is CASRGNTGELFF. The rearrangement links TRBV5-1 to TRBJ2-2; maybe TRBD2 (5 bases). This CDR3 region has 12 residues. CDR1 is SGHRS and CDR2 is YFSETQ in the germline V gene. Trimming pared 7 bases from V and 2 bases from J, leaving 6 bases between.

This chain links TRBV4-1 with TRBJ2-1; D call uncertain. V dropped 2 bases and J dropped 2 bases, with 16 bases sitting between them. CDR3 length equals 17 residues. Germline lookup yields CDR1 MGHRA and CDR2 YSYEKL. CDR3 nucleotide sequence: TGCGCCAGCAGCCAAAATGTCGACCCAGGAGCCTACAATGAGCAGTTCTTC. Translating gives CASSQNVDPGAYNEQFF.

The chain combines TRBV19 with TRBJ2-3; 12 nucleotides agree with TRBD2. V was clipped by 3 bases and J by 4 bases; unmatched bases: 2. The length of the CDR3 is 15 residues. Germline V lookup: CDR1 LNHDA, CDR2 SQIVND (reference sequence). As DNA, the CDR3 is TGTGCCAGTAGTATTAGACTAGCGGGAGCAGATACGCAGTATTTT. The encoded protein is CASSIRLAGADTQYF.

The chain joins TRBV4-1 to TRBJ2-7; 9 bases align to TRBD2. Germline loops: CDR1 MGHRA, CDR2 YSYEKL. The CDR3 consists of 14 residues. Trimming took 3 bases from V and 3 from J; bases not matched to a gene: 3. CDR3 residues: CASSQTSGFYEQYF. CDR3 DNA: TGCGCCAGCAGCCAGACTAGCGGTTTCTACGAGCAGTACTTC.

This sequence joins TRBV5-4 and TRBJ2-5; D possibly matches TRBD1 or TRBD2 (7 bases each). Trimming shortened V by 5 bases and J by 2 bases, and 13 bases separated the two germline ends. This CDR3 has 14 amino acids. Per germline, CDR1 SGHNT and CDR2 YYREEE (reference sequence). The CDR3: CASRRQGGQETQYF. The DNA of the CDR3 is TGTGCCAGCAGGCGTCAGGGGGGGCAAGAGACCCAGTACTTC.

This clone was counted a few times. The chain is built from TRBV2 and TRBJ2-2, with a tentative D call TRBD1 (5 bases). The germline gives CDR1 SNHLY, CDR2 FYNNEI. There are 16 residues in the CDR3. Between the trimmed V and J ends, which lost 3 bases and 2 bases, there was a span of 13 bases. CDR3 region: CASSDLQQANTGELFF. The CDR3 DNA reads as TGTGCCAGCAGTGATCTTCAACAGGCAAACACCGGGGAGCTGTTTTTT.

The chain combines TRBV28 with TRBJ1-2; the match to TRBD1 covers 8 bases. CDR3 size: 15 residues. V shed 4 bases, J shed 8 bases, and the junction held 12 bases outside the gene matches. Germline V gives CDR1 MDHEN, CDR2 SYDVKM. The CDR3 loop is CASSSPPTGVEGYTF. The CDR3 region has the DNA TGTGCCAGCAGTTCCCCTCCGACAGGGGTGGAAGGCTACACCTTC.

The chain is built from TRBV19 and TRBJ2-5, with D perhaps assigned TRBD1 or TRBD2 (6 bases each). The length of the CDR3 is 13 residues. Trimming cost V 6 bases and J 4 bases, with 12 bases left between them. CDR1 and CDR2 from the germline V gene are LNHDA and SQIVND (reference sequence). In DNA form, the CDR3 reads TGTGCCAGTAGCCCGGGGGCCACAGAGACCCAGTACTTC. Translated: CASSPGATETQYF. Filled out from reference TRBV19 and TRBJ2-5, the complete variable domain reads DGGITQSPKYLFRKEGQNVTLSCEQNLNHDAMYWYRQDPGQGLRLIYYSQIVNDFQKGDIAEGYSVSREKKESFPLTVTSAQKNPTAFYLCASSPGATETQYFGPGTRLLVL.

This chain links TRBV6-1 with TRBJ1-5, with D hard to call. Germline CDR1 is MNHNS and CDR2 is SASEGT. V lost 2 bases to trimming and J lost 0 bases, with 11 bases between them. The CDR3 is 16 amino acids. The CDR3 DNA reads as TGTGCCAGCAGTGAAAGTACGGCTTATAGCAATCAGCCCCAGCATTTT. Its translation is CASSESTAYSNQPQHF.

The V and J genes are TRBV19 and TRBJ1-4; 7 nucleotides match TRBD1. The CDR3 length is 13 residues. Germline lookup yields CDR1 LNHDA and CDR2 SQIVND (reference sequence). J gave up 7 bases and V 3 bases, and 2 bases lay outside the gene matches. The DNA of the CDR3 is TGTGCCAGTAGTATCAGGACAGGTGAAAAACTGTTTTTT. Its protein product is CASSIRTGEKLFF.

The rearrangement uses TRBV27 and TRBJ2-3; possible D gene TRBD2, 5 bases. CDR3 length equals 15 residues. The ends were cut back, 3 bases at V and 0 bases at J, with 10 bases in the middle. Germline lookup yields CDR1 MNHEY and CDR2 SMNVEV (reference sequence). CDR3 sequence reads: CASSLRVVSTDTQYF. CDR3 nucleotides: TGTGCCAGCAGTTTGAGGGTGGTTAGCACAGATACGCAGTATTTT.

This clone was detected only a few times. The J gene is TRBJ1-3, the V gene TRBV6-1; TRBD1 is a possible D gene (6 bases). Germline CDR1 MNHNS, CDR2 SASEGT. The length of the CDR3 is 14 residues. The V gene lost 6 bases and the J gene lost 0 bases, with 9 bases spanning the gap. Here the CDR3 reads CASSRGGSGNTIYF. The CDR3 DNA reads as TGTGCCAGCAGCCGAGGGGGCTCTGGAAACACCATATATTTT.

The chain employs TRBV28 and TRBJ2-7; D is ambiguous. V lost 3 bases, J lost 3 bases, and 9 bases lay in between. Germline loops: CDR1 MDHEN, CDR2 SYDVKM. CDR3 size: 13 residues. The CDR3 DNA reads as TGTGCCAGCAGTTTGCAGGTTAGCTACGAGCAGTACTTC. This gives the protein CASSLQVSYEQYF.

V usage is TRBV28 and J usage is TRBJ1-5; D not resolved. The germline CDR1 and CDR2 sequences are MDHEN and SYDVKM. Trimming removed 4 bases at V and 4 bases at J, with 17 bases between. CDR3 length: 16 amino acids. The CDR3 coding sequence is TGTGCCAGCAGTTACCCTAGGGCAGGCGGAAATCAGCCCCAGCATTTT. Its protein product is CASSYPRAGGNQPQHF.

The genes are TRBV25-1 and TRBJ2-3; TRBD2 matches at 9 bases. Germline CDR1 is MGHDK and CDR2 is SYGVNS. CDR3 length: 15 residues. J was trimmed by 2 bases and V by 5 bases; bases with no gene match: 5. CDR3 DNA sequence: TGTGCCAGCAGTCCGACTAGCGGATACACAGATACGCAGTATTTT. The encoded protein is CASSPTSGYTDTQYF.

The V and J genes are TRBV19 and TRBJ2-7; possibly TRBD1 or TRBD2 for D (7 bases each). The CDR3 totals 15 residues. V lost 10 bases, J lost 0 bases, and 19 bases lay in between. Germline loops: CDR1 LNHDA, CDR2 SQIVND (reference sequence). CDR3 nucleotide sequence: TGTGCCACCCGTGGGGGGGACAGTGACTCCTACGAGCAGTACTTC. Its translation is CATRGGDSDSYEQYF.

This rearrangement joins TRBV5-1 to TRBJ2-1; no firm D call. Per germline, CDR1 SGHRS and CDR2 YFSETQ. Trimming shortened V by 3 bases and J by 3 bases, and 4 bases separated the two germline ends. The CDR3 is 12 residues long. The CDR3, as DNA: TGCGCCAGCAGCTGGGACTACAATGAGCAGTTCTTC. As protein: CASSWDYNEQFF.

The chain employs TRBV19 and TRBJ2-7; the match to TRBD2 covers 9 bases. J gave up 3 bases and V 3 bases, and 6 bases lay outside the gene matches. Germline CDR1 LNHDA, CDR2 SQIVND (reference sequence). This CDR3 comprises 15 residues. The DNA of the CDR3 is TGTGCCAGTAGTATCCTCGCGGGAGGGGGCTACGAGCAGTACTTC. The encoded protein is CASSILAGGGYEQYF.

The rearrangement joins TRBV30 to TRBJ1-4, with TRBD1 matching 9 bases. The J segment lost 8 bases and the V segment lost 4 bases, leaving 11 bases of the junction unmatched. The CDR3 covers 15 residues. The germline V gene encodes CDR1 GTSNPN and CDR2 SVGIG (reference sequence). The CDR3 here is CAWNRWDRVNEKLFF. The CDR3 nucleotides read TGTGCCTGGAACCGCTGGGACAGGGTAAACGAAAAACTGTTTTTT.

The J gene is TRBJ1-3, the V gene TRBV5-1, with 8 bases lining up with TRBD1. After removal of 4 bases from V and 9 bases from J, the junction contained 6 bases not matched to a gene. CDR1 is SGHRS and CDR2 is YFSETQ in the germline V gene. The CDR3 contains 13 residues. The CDR3 reads CASSPDRVGTIYF. The CDR3 DNA reads TGCGCCAGCAGCCCGGACAGGGTTGGCACCATATATTTT.

This clone was counted many times. DNA for the CDR3: TGTGCCAGCAGTTTTTCTGCGTTGGGGTGGGACAGAGTTCGGCCCCTCATGAACACTGAAGCTTTCTTT. It specifies CASSFSALGWDRVRPLMNTEAFF. This chain uses TRBV28 with TRBJ1-1, with TRBD1 matching 7 bases. This CDR3 has 23 amino acids. V trimming: 3 bases; J trimming: 0 bases; junction bases outside the gene matches: 28. CDR1 is MDHEN and CDR2 is SYDVKM in the germline V gene.

In its sample, this clone was seen a few times. The CDR3 DNA sequence: TGTGCCAGCGGCCAACTAGCGGGGGCCCTCGAGCAGTACTTC. This codes for CASGQLAGALEQYF. This sequence joins TRBV27 and TRBJ2-7; 11 bases match TRBD2. The CDR3 spans 14 residues. J gave up 6 bases and V 8 bases, and 9 bases lay outside the gene matches. The germline CDR1 and CDR2 sequences are MNHEY and SMNVEV (reference sequence).

In this sample, this clone turned up many times. This chain links TRBV7-6 with TRBJ2-5; a weak D match, TRBD2 (5 bases). The CDR3 is 13 residues long. V gave up 5 bases and J gave up 3 bases, with 10 bases separating them. The germline V gene has CDR1 SGHVS and CDR2 FNYEAQ. CDR3 region: CASSGRPEETQYF. The CDR3 DNA is TGTGCCAGCAGCGGGAGACCTGAAGAGACCCAGTACTTC.

This clone has a count of ten or more. The rearrangement joins TRBV5-1 to TRBJ2-7; 7 nucleotides match TRBD2. The CDR3 is 16 residues long. The germline gives CDR1 SGHRS, CDR2 YFSETQ. Trimming took 0 bases from V and 1 from J; bases not matched to a gene: 7. The CDR3 bases are TGCGCCAGCAGCTTGGAGTTCCGGACTAGTTCCTACGAGCAGTACTTC. Amino acids: CASSLEFRTSSYEQYF.

The CDR3 sequence is CASSRRRLDRSLGEKLFF. Written as DNA, the CDR3 is TGCGCCAGCAGCCGCCGCCGCCTGGACAGGAGTTTAGGTGAAAAACTGTTTTTT. The chain joins TRBV5-1 to TRBJ1-4, with 7 bases identical to TRBD1. The V and J ends lost 4 bases and 7 bases, in that order; junction bases with no gene match: 19. CDR1 and CDR2 from the germline V gene are SGHRS and YFSETQ. This CDR3 comprises 18 residues.

This clone has only a few counts. Within the sample, other DNA sequences also encode this same CDR3. This chain joins TRBV19 and TRBJ2-6; no definite D call. Germline loops: CDR1 LNHDA, CDR2 SQIVND (reference sequence). The CDR3 extends over 14 amino acids. V gave up 3 bases and J gave up 4 bases, with 7 bases separating them. The CDR3 sequence is CASSIGSGANVLTF. The CDR3 coding sequence is TGTGCCAGTAGTATTGGGTCCGGGGCCAACGTCCTGACTTTC. The whole variable domain, remainder taken from reference TRBV19 and TRBJ2-6, is DGGITQSPKYLFRKEGQNVTLSCEQNLNHDAMYWYRQDPGQGLRLIYYSQIVNDFQKGDIAEGYSVSREKKESFPLTVTSAQKNPTAFYLCASSIGSGANVLTFGAGSRLTVL.